These T cell receptor beta chains were read from a single sample in a study of CD8 T cells in ankylosing spondylitis. In TCRdb, the 5' RACE reads were re-called with MiXCR into one record per CDR3 protein. The table shows 290,000 or so distinct CDR3 sequences, with around 21% occurring only once. The sample taken for sequencing was blood, either unsorted or a sorted T cell fraction (not recorded which). The source of these receptors is a female donor with ankylosing spondylitis or in good health (not recorded which). Each CDR3 is given with its conserved first and last residue. The D gene is left open where the match is weak. The size field is filled for only some rows; it gives once, few, many or a size class.

v_gene	abundance	j_gene	d_gene	CDR3aa	CDR3nt
TRBV5-5	few	TRBJ2-5	.	CASQSSRYQETQYF	TGTGCCAGCCAATCTTCAAGGTACCAAGAGACCCAGTACTTC
TRBV7-2	.	TRBJ2-5	TRBD1	CASSPGQRQETQYF	TGTGCCAGCAGCCCGGGACAGCGGCAAGAGACCCAGTACTTC
TRBV5-6	.	TRBJ1-2	.	CASSLAGTGTIRYTF	TGTGCCAGCAGCTTGGCCGGCACCGGCACCATTCGCTACACCTTC
TRBV15	many	TRBJ2-5	.	CATSTSKTQYF	TGTGCCACCAGCACCTCGAAGACCCAGTACTTC
TRBV10-3	many	TRBJ1-2	.	CALSVGPDYGYTF	TGTGCCCTCAGCGTGGGCCCCGACTATGGCTACACCTTC
TRBV7-2	many	TRBJ2-7	.	CASSPRQAYEQYF	TGTGCCAGCAGCCCACGACAAGCCTACGAGCAGTACTTC
TRBV12-3/TRBV12-4	.	TRBJ1-2	TRBD1	CASSIQGRGHGYTF	TGTGCCAGCAGTATACAGGGGAGAGGCCATGGCTACACCTTC
TRBV20-1	.	TRBJ2-7	.	CSASGSYEQYF	TGCAGTGCTTCCGGGAGTTACGAGCAGTACTTC
TRBV5-1	few	TRBJ2-1	TRBD2	CASSPRAGRAYNEQFF	TGCGCCAGCAGCCCACGAGCGGGGAGGGCCTACAATGAGCAGTTCTTC
TRBV5-1	.	TRBJ2-2	.	CASSLVSGVYTGELFF	TGCGCCAGCAGCTTGGTTTCCGGGGTTTACACCGGGGAGCTGTTTTTT
TRBV6-1	.	TRBJ2-7	TRBD2	CASRPPPGLATYEQYF	TGTGCCAGCAGACCTCCCCCGGGACTAGCAACCTACGAGCAGTACTTC
TRBV7-3	few	TRBJ2-1	TRBD2	CASSLTVSGIYNEQFF	TGTGCCAGCAGCTTAACGGTTAGCGGGATCTACAATGAGCAGTTCTTC
TRBV18	.	TRBJ2-1	.	CASSPPGQQRNEQFF	TGTGCCAGCTCACCACCAGGGCAGCAGAGAAATGAGCAGTTCTTC
TRBV5-1	few	TRBJ2-1	TRBD2	CASSSWTRPLYNEQFF	TGCGCCAGCAGCTCCTGGACTAGACCCCTCTACAATGAGCAGTTCTTC
TRBV12-3/TRBV12-4	medium-sized	TRBJ1-1	.	CASSLEGVRGNTEAFF	TGTGCCAGCAGTTTGGAGGGGGTTAGGGGGAACACTGAAGCTTTCTTT
TRBV11-3	.	TRBJ2-2	TRBD1	CASSLGGQAGELFF	TGTGCCAGCAGCTTAGGGGGACAGGCCGGGGAGCTGTTTTTT
TRBV27	.	TRBJ1-5	.	CASSFGGIYQPQHF	TGTGCCAGCAGTTTTGGGGGAATTTATCAGCCCCAGCATTTT
TRBV5-1	.	TRBJ1-6	TRBD1	CASSGTGGSPLHF	TGCGCCAGCAGCGGGACAGGGGGGTCACCCCTCCACTTT
TRBV20-1	few	TRBJ2-7	TRBD2	CSARDLGLAYEQYF	TGCAGTGCTAGAGATCTCGGACTAGCTTACGAGCAGTACTTC
TRBV6-5	.	TRBJ2-1	TRBD1	CASSYRDRPRSYNEQFF	TGTGCCAGCAGTTACCGGGACAGGCCCCGCTCCTACAATGAGCAGTTCTTC
TRBV20-1	few	TRBJ2-7	.	CSARGGGQSYEQYF	TGCAGTGCTAGAGGGGGGGGACAGAGCTACGAGCAGTACTTC
TRBV12-3/TRBV12-4	.	TRBJ2-7	.	CASSTRAFTHEQYF	TGTGCCAGCAGTACACGGGCTTTCACCCACGAGCAGTACTTC
TRBV11-2	many	TRBJ2-1	.	CASSLDRWQLQFF	TGTGCCAGCAGCTTAGATCGTTGGCAGCTTCAGTTCTTC
TRBV27	.	TRBJ2-1	TRBD1	CASSLWGTGSYNEQFF	TGTGCCAGCAGTTTATGGGGGACAGGGTCCTACAATGAGCAGTTCTTC
TRBV20-1	.	TRBJ2-3	.	CSAHGPSTDTQYF	TGCAGTGCCCACGGACCCAGCACAGATACGCAGTATTTT
TRBV6-5	.	TRBJ2-3	.	CASSYEARGDTQYF	TGTGCCAGCAGTTACGAGGCAAGGGGGGATACGCAGTATTTT
TRBV2	once	TRBJ2-2	.	CASSIEGLITGELFF	TGTGCCAGCAGTATAGAGGGACTGATCACCGGGGAGCTGTTTTTT
TRBV12-3/TRBV12-4	.	TRBJ2-1	TRBD2	CASSSRERRFF	TGTGCCAGCAGTTCGCGGGAGAGGAGGTTCTTC
TRBV10-3	many	TRBJ1-4	TRBD1	CAISDRGPNEKLFF	TGTGCCATCAGTGACAGGGGGCCAAATGAAAAACTGTTTTTT
TRBV2	.	TRBJ1-2	.	CASSVEGEDYGYTF	TGTGCCAGCAGTGTCGAGGGGGAGGACTATGGCTACACCTTC
TRBV20-1	medium-sized	TRBJ2-5	TRBD2	CSALPEGLALETQYF	TGCAGTGCCCTACCTGAGGGACTAGCTTTAGAGACCCAGTACTTC
TRBV7-2	.	TRBJ2-7	TRBD2	CASSLVSGSRYNEQYF	TGTGCCAGCAGCTTGGTGAGCGGGAGTAGGTACAATGAGCAGTACTTC
TRBV18	.	TRBJ2-3	.	CASSPFGTATDTQYF	TGTGCCAGCTCACCATTTGGGACCGCCACGGATACGCAGTATTTT
TRBV20-1	many	TRBJ2-5	.	CSARDPNSIKRETQYF	TGCAGTGCTAGAGATCCAAACAGCATAAAACGGGAGACCCAGTACTTC
TRBV3-1	.	TRBJ1-1	.	CASSQGRDTEAFF	TGTGCCAGCAGTCAGGGACGGGACACTGAAGCTTTCTTT
TRBV5-6	.	TRBJ2-7	.	CASSFTGTTSEQYF	TGTGCCAGCAGCTTCACCGGGACAACAAGCGAGCAGTACTTC
TRBV7-9	.	TRBJ2-7	.	CASGPQDGPGDEQYF	TGTGCCAGCGGACCTCAGGACGGACCGGGGGACGAGCAGTACTTC
TRBV10-2	few	TRBJ2-5	TRBD2	CASSPAGGWETQYF	TGCGCCAGCAGCCCAGCGGGAGGGTGGGAGACCCAGTACTTC
TRBV29-1	many	TRBJ1-4	.	CSVGTYGNEKLFF	TGCAGCGTTGGGACTTACGGTAATGAAAAACTGTTTTTT
TRBV6-2/TRBV6-3	.	TRBJ2-7	.	CASALGRLYEQYF	TGTGCCAGCGCCCTCGGCAGACTTTACGAGCAGTACTTC
TRBV25-1	few	TRBJ2-1	.	CASSGVASLRFF	TGTGCCAGCAGTGGGGTCGCAAGCCTGAGGTTCTTC